This TCR beta chain was sequenced in a study of T cell responses to AZD1222 COVID-19 vaccine (dated by TCRdb to the early 2020s). For the study in its entirety: TCR sequencing was performed for roughly 240 trial participants, of whom about 200 were given two doses of AZD1222 and approximately 26 were given two doses of MenACWY control vaccine. Trial participants were enrolled by age into subgroups of 18-55, 56-69 and 70-plus years, and around 150, 29 and 61 TCR-sequenced participants, respectively, were included in these subgroups.

Points on this clone: This clone's antigen is unknown. No much larger clonotype is one base removed from it; base qualities were not supplied.

What the work shows at the level of the full study, not this receptor alone: Participants were mostly white British, with more females than males. The authors suggested clonal diversity may have been underestimated. Vaccine-associated CD4 TCRs spanned the whole spike protein, with dominant responses in regions 160-218 and 743-854. After two AZD1222 doses, spike-specific TCR breadth and depth were significantly higher than at day 0 and than in MenACWY recipients. Because no day 14 peak-response samples were available, the repertoires could be characterized only after the peak T cell response. Nearly half of unique spike-specific TCRs reportedly recognized epitopes outside regions mutated in the B.1.351 and B.1.1.7 variants. In the small 56-69-year group, the increase in depth fell short of significance, most likely because of low power. Conclusions about previously exposed vaccinees are limited, since just six AZD1222 recipients were seropositive for SARS-CoV-2 at baseline.

The CDR3 regions of human TCRbeta chains were analyzed by immunosequencing. Per the original workflow: TCRs in the repertoires were matched against a reference library of SARS-CoV-2-specific TCRs that had been generated with the MIRA antigen-specificity platform. Breadth meant the fraction of unique TCRs that were SARS-CoV-2-associated, whereas depth meant the fraction of total T cells that were SARS-CoV-2-associated. Using the MIRA data, each spike-specific TCR was assigned both to the spike region to which the TCR was reactive and to a CD4 or CD8 class. Log10-transformed breadth and depth values were compared by one-way ANOVA with Sidak's multiple comparisons tests. In its TCRdb copy, this immuneACCESS table keeps in-frame sequences only and misses some clones. Where compared with another copy, unresolved V genes explain less than half of these, and the others have no known cause. Clone size and the V and J calls come from that table; the DNA yielded D and trimming. This sample has tens of thousands of clones in its table, and 80% to 95% of those were observed once. About 8% of the sample is taken by the ten largest.

The time point label, read with the paper, signifies: about 28 days (+/-7) after the second vaccine dose. Because spike-specific TCR depth and breadth did not differ between the two schedules, AZD1222 recipients who got a second dose at roughly 4 weeks were pooled with those who got a second dose at roughly 12 weeks. The vaccinee samples were drawn from two UK trials, COV001 and COV002, one of which was a single-blind randomized controlled phase 2/3 trial testing AZD1222 (ChAdOx1 nCoV-19) in healthy adults. For TCRbeta chain sequencing, PBMC samples from trial participants were taken at day 0 and at day 28 after the second dose. This receptor was obtained from an adult who received the AZD1222 COVID-19 vaccine. The sample consisted of peripheral blood, taken 28 days after the second AZD1222 dose.

The nucleotides read TGTGCCAGCAGCGAGACTAGCCTAAAAGAGACCCAGTACTTC. Translation gives CASSETSLKETQYF. Recombination joined TRBV27 with TRBJ2-5, and 7 junctional nucleotides match TRBD2. V and J are trimmed by 6 bases and 3 bases, and the gene matches miss 7 bases of the junction. The CDR3 has 14 amino acids, counting the end cysteine and phenylalanine. Only the CDR3 DNA is retained, 42 bases long and in frame from the first base. From a lookup of the germline V gene (reference sequence), CDR1 and CDR2 are MNHEY and SMNVEV.